This T cell receptor (beta chain) was profiled in a study of T cells in women clearing cervical HPV infection. Using immunoSEQ multiplex PCR, the repertoire was profiled, and TCRdb retains in-frame clones only, with some absent. Its table records tens of thousands of clones. Concerning this clone itself: The read halts 3 residues ahead of the CDR3 end, with the missing end drawn from the germline J gene.

CDR3 length equals 15 residues. Germline V gene data show CDR1 as LNHDA and CDR2 as SQIVND (reference sequence). The receptor comes from a woman aged 18 to 75 with a cervical HPV16 infection that either progressed to CIN3+ or cleared (not recorded which). Input material: blood buffy coat. The gene calls are TRBV19 and TRBJ1-4, with 7 bases identical to TRBD1. CDR3 amino acids: CASRETGSMGSPLFF. The sequenced part of the CDR3 DNA is TGTGCCAGTAGAGAGACAGGGAGCATGGGTTCACCA. Full variable domain (outside the CDR3, taken from reference TRBV19 and TRBJ1-4): DGGITQSPKYLFRKEGQNVTLSCEQNLNHDAMYWYRQDPGQGLRLIYYSQIVNDFQKGDIAEGYSVSREKKESFPLTVTSAQKNPTAFYLCASRETGSMGSPLFFGSGTQLSVL.